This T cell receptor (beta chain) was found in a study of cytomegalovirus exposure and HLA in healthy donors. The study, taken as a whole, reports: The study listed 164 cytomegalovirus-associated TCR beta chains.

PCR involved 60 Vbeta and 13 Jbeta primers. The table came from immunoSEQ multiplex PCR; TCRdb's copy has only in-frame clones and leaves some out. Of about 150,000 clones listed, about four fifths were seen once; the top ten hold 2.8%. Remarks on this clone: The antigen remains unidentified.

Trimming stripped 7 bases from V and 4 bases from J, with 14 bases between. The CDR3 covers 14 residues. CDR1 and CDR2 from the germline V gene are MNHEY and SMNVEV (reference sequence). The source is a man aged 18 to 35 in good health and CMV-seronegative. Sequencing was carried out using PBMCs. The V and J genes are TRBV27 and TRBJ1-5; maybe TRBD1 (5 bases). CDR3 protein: CASTPLGDNQPQHF. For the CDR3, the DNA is TGTGCCAGCACCCCGCTAGGGGATAATCAGCCCCAGCATTTT.